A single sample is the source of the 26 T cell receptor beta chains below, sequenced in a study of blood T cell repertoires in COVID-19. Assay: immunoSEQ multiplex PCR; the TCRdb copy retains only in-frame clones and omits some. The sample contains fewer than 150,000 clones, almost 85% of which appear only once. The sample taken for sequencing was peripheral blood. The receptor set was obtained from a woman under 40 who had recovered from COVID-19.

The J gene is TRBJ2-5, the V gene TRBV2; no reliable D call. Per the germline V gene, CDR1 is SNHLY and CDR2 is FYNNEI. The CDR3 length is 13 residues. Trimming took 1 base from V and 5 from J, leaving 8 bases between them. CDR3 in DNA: TGTGCCAGCAGTGAAGGTTCAATGGAGACCCAGTACTTC. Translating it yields CASSEGSMETQYF. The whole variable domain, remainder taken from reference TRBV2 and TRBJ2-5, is EPEVTQTPSHQVTQMGQEVILRCVPISNHLYFYWYRQILGQKVEFLVSFYNNEISEKSEIFDDQFSVERPDGSNFTLKIRSTKLEDSAMYFCASSEGSMETQYFGPGTRLLVL.

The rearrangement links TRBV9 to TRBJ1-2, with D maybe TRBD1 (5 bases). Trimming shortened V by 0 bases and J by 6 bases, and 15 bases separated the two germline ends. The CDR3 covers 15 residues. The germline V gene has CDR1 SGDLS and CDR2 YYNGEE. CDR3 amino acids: CASSVGREGGDGYTF. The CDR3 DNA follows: TGTGCCAGCAGCGTAGGGCGTGAGGGAGGGGATGGCTACACCTTC. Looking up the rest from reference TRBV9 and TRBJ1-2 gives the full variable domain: DSGVTQTPKHLITATGQRVTLRCSPRSGDLSVYWYQQSLDQGLQFLIQYYNGEERAKGNILERFSAQQFPDLHSELNLSSLELGDSALYFCASSVGREGGDGYTFGSGTRLTVV.

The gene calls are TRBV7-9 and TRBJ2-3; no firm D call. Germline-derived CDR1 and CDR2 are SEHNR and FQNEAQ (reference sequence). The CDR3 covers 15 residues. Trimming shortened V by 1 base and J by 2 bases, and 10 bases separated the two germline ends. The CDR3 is CASSLVVLPTDTQYF. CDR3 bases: TGTGCCAGCAGCTTAGTCGTCCTCCCCACAGATACGCAGTATTTT. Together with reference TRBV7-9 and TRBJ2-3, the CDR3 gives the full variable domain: DTGVSQNPRHKITKRGQNVTFRCDPISEHNRLYWYRQTLGQGPEFLTYFQNEAQLEKSRLLSDRFSAERPKGSFSTLEIQRTEQGDSAMYLCASSLVVLPTDTQYFGPGTRLTVL.

The CDR3 nucleotides are TGTGCCAGCAGTGAAGTAGATCCTGCAGGGCGGCCCTACGAGCAGTACTTC. It specifies CASSEVDPAGRPYEQYF. The chain couples TRBV6-1 to TRBJ2-7, with D perhaps TRBD1 (5 bases). V was trimmed by 1 base and J by 2 bases, leaving 18 bases between them. The germline V gene encodes CDR1 MNHNS and CDR2 SASEGT. The CDR3 loop spans 17 amino acids.

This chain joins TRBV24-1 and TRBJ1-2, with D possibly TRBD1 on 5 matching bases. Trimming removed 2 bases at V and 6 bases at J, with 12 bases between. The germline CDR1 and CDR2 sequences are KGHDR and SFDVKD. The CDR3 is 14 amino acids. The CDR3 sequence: CATSDSRALDGYTF. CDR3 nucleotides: TGTGCCACCAGTGATTCCAGGGCGTTGGATGGCTACACCTTC.

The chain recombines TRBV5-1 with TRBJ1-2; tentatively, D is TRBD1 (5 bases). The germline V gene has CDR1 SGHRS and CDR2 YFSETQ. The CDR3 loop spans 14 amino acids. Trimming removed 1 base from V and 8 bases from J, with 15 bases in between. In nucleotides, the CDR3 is TGCGCCAGCAGCTTGACAGGTGGGGATGTAGGCTACACCTTC. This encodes CASSLTGGDVGYTF. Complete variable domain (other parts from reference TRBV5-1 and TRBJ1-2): KAGVTQTPRYLIKTRGQQVTLSCSPISGHRSVSWYQQTPGQGLQFLFEYFSETQRNKGNFPGRFSGRQFSNSRSEMNVSTLELGDSALYLCASSLTGGDVGYTFGSGTRLTVV.

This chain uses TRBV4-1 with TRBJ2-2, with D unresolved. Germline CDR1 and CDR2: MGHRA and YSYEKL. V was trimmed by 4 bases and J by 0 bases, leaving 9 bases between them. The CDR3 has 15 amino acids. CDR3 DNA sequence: TGCGCCAGCAGCCCTATACTGGCGAACACCGGGGAGCTGTTTTTT. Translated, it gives CASSPILANTGELFF.

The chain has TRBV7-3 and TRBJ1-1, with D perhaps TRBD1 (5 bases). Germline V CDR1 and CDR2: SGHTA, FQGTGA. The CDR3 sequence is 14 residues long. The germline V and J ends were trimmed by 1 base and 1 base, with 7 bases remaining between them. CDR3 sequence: CASSLSGQNTEAFF. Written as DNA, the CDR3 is TGTGCCAGCAGCTTAAGCGGACAGAACACTGAAGCTTTCTTT.

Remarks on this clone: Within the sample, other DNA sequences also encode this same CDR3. The CDR3 loop reads CSVGQGNTEAFF. For the CDR3, the DNA is TGCAGCGTGGGGCAGGGGAACACTGAAGCTTTCTTT. J is TRBJ1-1 and V is TRBV29-1; TRBD1 might be the D (5 bases). This CDR3 has 12 amino acids. Germline V gene sequence: CDR1 SQVTM, CDR2 ANQGSEA. Between the trimmed V and J ends, which lost 6 bases and 1 base, there was a span of 9 bases.

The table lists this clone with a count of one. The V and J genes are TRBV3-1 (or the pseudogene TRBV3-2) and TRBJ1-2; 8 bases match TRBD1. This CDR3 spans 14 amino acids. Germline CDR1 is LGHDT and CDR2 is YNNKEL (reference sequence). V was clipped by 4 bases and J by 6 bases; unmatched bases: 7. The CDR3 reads CASSRWTGSDGYTF. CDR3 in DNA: TGTGCCAGCAGCCGCTGGACAGGGTCCGATGGCTACACCTTC.

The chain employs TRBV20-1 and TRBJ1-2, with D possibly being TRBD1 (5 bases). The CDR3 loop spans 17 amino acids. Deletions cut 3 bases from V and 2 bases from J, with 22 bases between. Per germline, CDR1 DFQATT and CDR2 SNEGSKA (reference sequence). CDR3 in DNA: TGCAGTGCTAGTTGGTTGGTTGTAGGGGTTTACAACTATGGCTACACCTTC. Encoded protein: CSASWLVVGVYNYGYTF.

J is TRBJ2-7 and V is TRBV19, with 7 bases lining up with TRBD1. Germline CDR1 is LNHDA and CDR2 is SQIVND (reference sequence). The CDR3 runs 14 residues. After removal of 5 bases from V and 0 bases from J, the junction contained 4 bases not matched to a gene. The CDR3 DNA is TGTGCCAGTAGTGGGACAGTCAGCTCCTACGAGCAGTACTTC. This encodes CASSGTVSSYEQYF.

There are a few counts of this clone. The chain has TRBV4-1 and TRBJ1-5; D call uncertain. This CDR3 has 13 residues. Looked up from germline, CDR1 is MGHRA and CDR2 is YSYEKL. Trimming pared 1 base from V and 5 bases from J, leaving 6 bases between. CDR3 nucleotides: TGCGCCAGCAGCCAAGGCCAGTATCAGCCCCAGCATTTT. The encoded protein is CASSQGQYQPQHF.

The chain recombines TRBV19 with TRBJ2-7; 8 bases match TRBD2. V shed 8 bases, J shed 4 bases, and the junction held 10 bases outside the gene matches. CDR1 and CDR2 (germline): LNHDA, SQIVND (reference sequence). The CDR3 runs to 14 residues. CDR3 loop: CASSPGLVTYEQYF. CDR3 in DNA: TGTGCCAGTTCGCCGGGACTAGTTACTTACGAGCAGTACTTC.

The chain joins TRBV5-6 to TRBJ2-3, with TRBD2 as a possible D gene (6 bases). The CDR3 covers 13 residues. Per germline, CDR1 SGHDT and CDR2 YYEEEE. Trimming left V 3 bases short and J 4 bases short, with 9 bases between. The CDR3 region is CASSWGTSDTQYF. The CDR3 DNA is TGTGCCAGCAGCTGGGGGACTTCAGATACGCAGTATTTT.

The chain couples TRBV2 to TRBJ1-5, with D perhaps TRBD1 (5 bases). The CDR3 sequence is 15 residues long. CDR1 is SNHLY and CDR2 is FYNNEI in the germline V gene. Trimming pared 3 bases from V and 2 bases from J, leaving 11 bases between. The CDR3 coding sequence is TGTGCCAGCAGTGACTACGGACAAGGCAATCAGCCCCAGCATTTT. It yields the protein CASSDYGQGNQPQHF.

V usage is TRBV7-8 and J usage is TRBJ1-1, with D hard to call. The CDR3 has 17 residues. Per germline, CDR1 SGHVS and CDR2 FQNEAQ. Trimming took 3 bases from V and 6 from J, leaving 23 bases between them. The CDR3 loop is CASSFPEDEMAVAEAFF. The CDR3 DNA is TGTGCCAGCAGCTTCCCCGAGGATGAGATGGCGGTCGCTGAAGCTTTCTTT. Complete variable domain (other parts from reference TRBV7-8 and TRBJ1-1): GAGVSQSPRYKVAKRGQDVALRCDPISGHVSLFWYQQALGQGPEFLTYFQNEAQLDKSGLPSDRFFAERPEGSVSTLKIQRTQQEDSAVYLCASSFPEDEMAVAEAFFGQGTRLTVV.

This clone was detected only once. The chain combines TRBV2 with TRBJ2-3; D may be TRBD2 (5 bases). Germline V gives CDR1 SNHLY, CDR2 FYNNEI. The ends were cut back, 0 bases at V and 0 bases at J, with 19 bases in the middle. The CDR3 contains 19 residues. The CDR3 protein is CASSEALQDWASSTDTQYF. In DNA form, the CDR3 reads TGTGCCAGCAGTGAAGCGCTTCAGGATTGGGCTAGCAGCACAGATACGCAGTATTTT.

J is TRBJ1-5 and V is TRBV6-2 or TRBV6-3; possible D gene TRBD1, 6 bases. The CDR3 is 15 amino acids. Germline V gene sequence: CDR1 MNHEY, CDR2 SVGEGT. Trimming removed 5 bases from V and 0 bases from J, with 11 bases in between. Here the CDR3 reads CASSGQTNSNQPQHF. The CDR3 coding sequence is TGTGCCAGCAGTGGACAGACTAATAGCAATCAGCCCCAGCATTTT.

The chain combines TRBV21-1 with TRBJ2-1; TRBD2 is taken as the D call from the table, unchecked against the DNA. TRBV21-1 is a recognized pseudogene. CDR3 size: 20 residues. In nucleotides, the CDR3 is TGTGCCAGCAGCAAAGTAGGGACTAGCGGGGCCTCCCTTTCCTACAATGAGCAGTTCTTC. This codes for CASSKVGTSGASLSYNEQFF.

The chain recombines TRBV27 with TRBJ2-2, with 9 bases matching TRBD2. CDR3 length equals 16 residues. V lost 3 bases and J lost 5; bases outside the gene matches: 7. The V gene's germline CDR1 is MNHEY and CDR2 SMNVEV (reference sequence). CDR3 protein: CASSFGSGSGTGELFF. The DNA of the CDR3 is TGTGCCAGCAGTTTCGGTAGCGGGAGTGGTACCGGGGAGCTGTTTTTT.

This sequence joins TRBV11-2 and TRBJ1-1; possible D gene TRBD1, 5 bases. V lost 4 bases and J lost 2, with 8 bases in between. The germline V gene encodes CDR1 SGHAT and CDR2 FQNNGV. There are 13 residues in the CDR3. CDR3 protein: CASSSTDNTEAFF. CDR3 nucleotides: TGTGCCAGCAGCTCGACAGACAACACTGAAGCTTTCTTT.

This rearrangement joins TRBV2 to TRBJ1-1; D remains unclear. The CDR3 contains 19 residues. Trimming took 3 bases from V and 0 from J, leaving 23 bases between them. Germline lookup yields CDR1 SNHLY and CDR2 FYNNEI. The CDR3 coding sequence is TGTGCCAGCAGTGATGGGCAGATACTTCTTCAGGAAATGAACACTGAAGCTTTCTTT. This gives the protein CASSDGQILLQEMNTEAFF.

CDR3 in DNA: TGTGCCAGCAGCCACGTGGGCGGGGGTTCCATCGGGGAGCTGTTTTTT. Translating gives CASSHVGGGSIGELFF. The chain couples TRBV11-2 to TRBJ2-2; 7 bases are shared with TRBD2. From germline, CDR1 is SGHAT and CDR2 FQNNGV. The CDR3 length is 16 residues. V trimming: 5 bases; J trimming: 7 bases; junction bases outside the gene matches: 13.

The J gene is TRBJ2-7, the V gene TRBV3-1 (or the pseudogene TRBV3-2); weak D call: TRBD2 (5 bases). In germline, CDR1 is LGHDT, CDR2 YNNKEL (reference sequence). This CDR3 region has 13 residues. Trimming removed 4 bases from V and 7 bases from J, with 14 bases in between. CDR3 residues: CASSRGSFGEQYF. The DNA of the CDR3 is TGTGCCAGCAGCCGAGGGTCATTTGGTGAGCAGTACTTC.

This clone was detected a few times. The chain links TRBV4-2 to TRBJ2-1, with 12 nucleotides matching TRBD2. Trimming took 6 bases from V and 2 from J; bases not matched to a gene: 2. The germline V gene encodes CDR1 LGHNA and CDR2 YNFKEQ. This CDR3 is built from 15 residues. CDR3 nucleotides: TGTGCCAGCAGACGACTAGCGGGAGCCTACAATGAGCAGTTCTTC. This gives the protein CASRRLAGAYNEQFF.